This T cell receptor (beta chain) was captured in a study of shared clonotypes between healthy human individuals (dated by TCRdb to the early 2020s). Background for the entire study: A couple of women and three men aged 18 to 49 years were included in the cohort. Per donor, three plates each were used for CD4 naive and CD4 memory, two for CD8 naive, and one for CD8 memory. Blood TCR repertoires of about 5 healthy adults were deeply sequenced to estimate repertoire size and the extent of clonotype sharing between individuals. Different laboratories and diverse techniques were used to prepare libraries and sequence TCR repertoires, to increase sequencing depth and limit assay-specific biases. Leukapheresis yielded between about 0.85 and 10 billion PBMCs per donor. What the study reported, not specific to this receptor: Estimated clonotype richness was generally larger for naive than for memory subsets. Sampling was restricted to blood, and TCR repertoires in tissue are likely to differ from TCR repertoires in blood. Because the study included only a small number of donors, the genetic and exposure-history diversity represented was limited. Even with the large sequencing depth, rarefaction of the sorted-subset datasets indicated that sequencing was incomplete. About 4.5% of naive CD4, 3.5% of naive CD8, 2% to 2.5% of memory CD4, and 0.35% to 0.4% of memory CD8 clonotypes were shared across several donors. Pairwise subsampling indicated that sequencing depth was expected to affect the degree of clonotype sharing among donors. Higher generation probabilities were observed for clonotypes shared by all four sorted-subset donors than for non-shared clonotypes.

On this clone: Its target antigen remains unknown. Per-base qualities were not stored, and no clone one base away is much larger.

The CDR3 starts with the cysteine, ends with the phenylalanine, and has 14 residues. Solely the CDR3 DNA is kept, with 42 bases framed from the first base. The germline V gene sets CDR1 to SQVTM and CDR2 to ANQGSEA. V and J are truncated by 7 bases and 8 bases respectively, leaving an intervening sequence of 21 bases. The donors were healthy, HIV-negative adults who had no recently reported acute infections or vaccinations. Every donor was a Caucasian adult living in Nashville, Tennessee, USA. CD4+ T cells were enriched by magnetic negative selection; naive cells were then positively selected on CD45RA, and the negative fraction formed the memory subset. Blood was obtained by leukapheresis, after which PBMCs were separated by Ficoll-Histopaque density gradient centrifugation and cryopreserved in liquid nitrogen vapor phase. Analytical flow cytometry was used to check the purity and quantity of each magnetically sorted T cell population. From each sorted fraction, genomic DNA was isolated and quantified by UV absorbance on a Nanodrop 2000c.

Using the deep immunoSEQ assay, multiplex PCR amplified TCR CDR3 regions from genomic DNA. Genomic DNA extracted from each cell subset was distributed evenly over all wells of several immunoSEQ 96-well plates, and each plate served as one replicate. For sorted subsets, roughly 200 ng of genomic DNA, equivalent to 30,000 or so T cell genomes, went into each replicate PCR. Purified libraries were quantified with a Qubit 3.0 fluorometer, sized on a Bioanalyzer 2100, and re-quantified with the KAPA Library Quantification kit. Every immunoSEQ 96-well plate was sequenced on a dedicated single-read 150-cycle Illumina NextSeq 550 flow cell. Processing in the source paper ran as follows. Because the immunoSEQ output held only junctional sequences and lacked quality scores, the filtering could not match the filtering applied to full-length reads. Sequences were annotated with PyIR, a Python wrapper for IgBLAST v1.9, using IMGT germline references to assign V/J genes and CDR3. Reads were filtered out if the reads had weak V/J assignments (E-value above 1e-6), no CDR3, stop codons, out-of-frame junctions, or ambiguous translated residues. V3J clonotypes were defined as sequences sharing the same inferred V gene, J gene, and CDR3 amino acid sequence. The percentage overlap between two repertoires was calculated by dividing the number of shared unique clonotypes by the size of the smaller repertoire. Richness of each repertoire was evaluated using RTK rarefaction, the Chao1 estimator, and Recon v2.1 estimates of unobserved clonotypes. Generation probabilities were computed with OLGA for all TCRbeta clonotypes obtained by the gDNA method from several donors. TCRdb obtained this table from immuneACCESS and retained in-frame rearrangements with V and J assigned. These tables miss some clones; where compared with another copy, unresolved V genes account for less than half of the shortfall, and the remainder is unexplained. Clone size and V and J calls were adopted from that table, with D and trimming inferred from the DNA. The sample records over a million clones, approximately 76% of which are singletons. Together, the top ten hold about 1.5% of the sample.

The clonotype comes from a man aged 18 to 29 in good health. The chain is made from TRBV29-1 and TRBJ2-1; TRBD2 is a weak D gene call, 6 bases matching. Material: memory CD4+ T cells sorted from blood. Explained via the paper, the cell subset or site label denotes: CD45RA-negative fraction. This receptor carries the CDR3 CSAVKSTRSDEQFF. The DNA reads TGCAGCGCCGTTAAATCGACTAGGTCCGATGAGCAGTTCTTC.